The clone carrying this TCR beta chain is medium-sized within its sample. Per the original data handling: Amplification with reference gene primers provided the estimates of nucleated cell counts. Assay used: immunoSEQ multiplex PCR; TCRdb lists only in-frame clones, some missing. That table furnishes V, J and clone size, whereas the DNA furnished D and trimming. The data contain approximately 50,000 clones, just over 90% of them singletons. The sample is drawn from a study of blood T cell repertoires in COVID-19. Study in general: Sites across the United States, Italy and Spain contributed samples from acute and convalescent COVID-19. The cDNA or gDNA used as material had been derived from T cells, B-cell-depleted T cells, or PBMCs.

V was cut by 3 bases and J by 3 bases, with 13 bases left in between. The CDR3 is 15 residues long. Germline CDR1 reads SGHRS; CDR2 reads YFSETQ. The TCR comes from a man aged 65 to 85 with acute or convalescent COVID-19. The chain has TRBV5-1 and TRBJ1-3; possibly TRBD1 for D (6 bases). The sequenced sample consisted of peripheral blood. CDR3 in amino acids: CASSSGTRYGNTIYF. Here the CDR3 DNA reads TGCGCCAGCAGCTCCGGGACACGTTATGGAAACACCATATATTTT.